The subject of this entry is one T cell receptor (beta chain). The antigen is undetermined. This sample was taken from a study of OX40 agonist ivuxolimab in advanced cancers. Study-wide background: Cohort: more than 75% men, mean age 60, aged roughly 23 to 79.

Findings of the study overall: The study found that CD8+ T cells averaged more expanded clones than CD4+.

Clones were read by immunoSEQ multiplex PCR, and TCRdb kept only the in-frame ones, dropping some. The sample yields approximately 69,000 clones, 94% seen once. The input for sequencing was CD4+ or CD8+ T cells sorted from blood, taken in a trial of the OX40 agonist ivuxolimab. The TCR originated in an adult with an advanced solid tumor such as melanoma, head and neck, liver or kidney cancer.

The CDR3 bases are TGCGCCAGCAGCCAAGAGTCCCCGACCACCGGGGAGCTGTTTTTT. This codes for CASSQESPTTGELFF. The genes are TRBV4-1 and TRBJ2-2; D unclear. The germline V gene encodes CDR1 MGHRA and CDR2 YSYEKL. Trimming removed 0 bases from V and 4 bases from J, with 9 bases in between. This CDR3 contains 15 residues.